This TCR beta chain was documented in a study of shared clonotypes between healthy human individuals. The method was immunoSEQ multiplex PCR; TCRdb's version includes in-frame clones alone and lacks a portion of them. The profile shows a few million clones, around nine tenths of them singletons. Germline V CDR1 and CDR2: SGHRS, YFSETQ. The CDR3 covers 14 residues. V lost 5 bases, J lost 1 base, and 12 bases lay in between. Broader study findings: An effect of sequencing depth on clonotype sharing among donors was expected.

In regard to this clone: Its antigen is still unknown.

This chain connects TRBV5-1 to TRBJ2-5; tentatively, D is TRBD2 (7 bases). Source material: naive CD4+ T cells sorted from blood. Indicated subset: CD45RA+ positively selected. This TCR came from a man between 18 and 29 years old in good health. The CDR3 bases are TGCGCCAGCAGTGGGGGGGCATCCCAAGAGACCCAGTACTTC. Translated: CASSGGASQETQYF.